This paragraph reports one T cell receptor beta chain. Germline CDR1 SGHDT, CDR2 YYEEEE. Trimming pared 1 base from V and 8 bases from J, leaving 12 bases between. CDR3 size: 14 residues. The protocol was immunoSEQ multiplex PCR, while the TCRdb copy is restricted to in-frame clones and leaves out a portion. The sample yields 75,000 to 100,000 clones, about 94% seen once. This sample stems from a study of T cell responses to AZD1222 COVID-19 vaccine. The chain uses TRBV5-6 and TRBJ1-4, with D possibly matching TRBD1 (5 bases). This specimen was peripheral blood, taken 28 days after the second AZD1222 dose. The sequence derives from an adult who received the AZD1222 COVID-19 vaccine. CDR3 residues: CASSLRQGIEKLFF. For the CDR3, the DNA is TGTGCCAGCAGCTTGCGGCAGGGAATCGAAAAACTGTTTTTT.